This T cell receptor beta chain was documented in a study of blood T cell repertoires in COVID-19. Study-level background: In each case, the material was cDNA or gDNA derived from T cells, B-cell-depleted T cells, or PBMCs.

In the original processing: Amplifying reference gene primers gave estimates of nucleated cell counts. Profiled with immunoSEQ multiplex PCR; TCRdb holds only in-frame clones, not every one. The V and J calls and clone size are taken from that table; D and trimming were inferred from the DNA. The sample lists hundreds of thousands of clones, 70% to 85% occurring once. V lost 6 bases and J 2 bases, leaving 10 bases between the germline ends. The germline V gene has CDR1 LGHDT and CDR2 YNNKEL (reference sequence). The CDR3 totals 14 residues. Note on this clone: Distinct nucleotide sequences in the sample also encode this CDR3.

Sequencing was done on a sample of peripheral blood. The V gene is TRBV3-1 (or the pseudogene TRBV3-2), the J gene TRBJ1-4; TRBD1 might be the D (6 bases). The receptor comes from a woman older than 75 with acute or convalescent COVID-19. For the CDR3, the DNA is TGTGCCAGCAGTCAAAGGGGGACTAATGAAAAACTGTTTTTT. As protein: CASSQRGTNEKLFF.